The next 21 T cell receptor beta chains were all read from a single sample in a study of identical twins. In TCRdb, the 5' RACE reads were re-called with MiXCR into one record per CDR3 protein. The sample includes approximately 690,000 distinct CDR3 sequences, 5.5% to 7.5% of them seen just once. Material: naive T cells sorted from blood. These receptors originate from a man aged 18 to 35 in good health.

This clonotype was seen more than once but under ten times. The V and J genes are TRBV4-3 and TRBJ2-2; TRBD1 agrees at 7 bases. The CDR3 has 17 residues. Germline assignment: CDR1 LGHNA and CDR2 YSLEER. The V segment lost 3 bases and the J segment 0 bases; nucleotides outside the gene matches: 7. This CDR3 is CASSQAPDRSNTGELFF. The CDR3 DNA follows: TGCGCCAGCAGCCAGGCCCCGGACAGGTCGAACACCGGGGAGCTGTTTTTT.

The chain uses TRBV6-2 or TRBV6-3 and TRBJ2-4; 14 bases align to TRBD2. Losses at the gene ends were 5 bases for V and 7 bases for J; bases not matched to a gene: 7. The length of the CDR3 is 16 residues. Germline CDR1 and CDR2: MNHEY and SVGEGT. CDR3 nucleotide sequence: TGTGCCAGCAGTACGGGACTAGCGGGAGTCGTGAACATTCAGTACTTC. This codes for CASSTGLAGVVNIQYF.

This clonotype was recorded many times. The chain carries TRBV5-1 and TRBJ1-1, with D possibly being TRBD1 (6 bases). The CDR3 contains 16 residues. Per the germline V gene, CDR1 is SGHRS and CDR2 is YFSETQ. Trimming pared 0 bases from V and 1 base from J, leaving 13 bases between. This CDR3 is CASSLGWGATNTEAFF. Written as DNA, the CDR3 is TGCGCCAGCAGCTTGGGTTGGGGGGCTACGAACACTGAAGCTTTCTTT. The entire variable domain, with the rest obtained from reference TRBV5-1 and TRBJ1-1, is as follows: KAGVTQTPRYLIKTRGQQVTLSCSPISGHRSVSWYQQTPGQGLQFLFEYFSETQRNKGNFPGRFSGRQFSNSRSEMNVSTLELGDSALYLCASSLGWGATNTEAFFGQGTRLTVV.

The chain uses TRBV3-1 and TRBJ1-1; TRBD1 is a possible D gene (5 bases). V was shortened by 4 bases and J by 1 base, with 13 bases between the two germline ends. This CDR3 is 15 amino acids long. The V gene's germline CDR1 is LGHDT and CDR2 YNNKEL (reference sequence). CDR3 loop: CASSRGGSGNTEAFF. DNA for the CDR3: TGTGCCAGCAGCCGGGGGGGGAGTGGGAACACTGAAGCTTTCTTT. Full variable domain (remainder filled in from reference TRBV3-1 and TRBJ1-1): DTAVSQTPKYLVTQMGNDKSIKCEQNLGHDTMYWYKQDSKKFLKIMFSYNNKELIINETVPNRFSPKSPDKAHLNLHINSLELGDSAVYFCASSRGGSGNTEAFFGQGTRLTVV.

At least ten counts were recorded for this clonotype. The rearrangement uses TRBV11-2 and TRBJ2-3, with D possibly TRBD2 on 6 matching bases. V was cut by 3 bases and J by 1 base, with 11 bases left in between. Germline V gene lookup returns CDR1 SGHAT and CDR2 FQNNGV. CDR3 length: 15 amino acids. Here the CDR3 reads CASSLGPGGTDTQYF. Here the CDR3 DNA reads TGTGCCAGCAGCTTGGGACCGGGGGGCACAGATACGCAGTATTTT.

The table lists this clonotype with many counts. V gene TRBV6-1 combines with J gene TRBJ2-3; TRBD1 agrees at 12 bases. Germline V gives CDR1 MNHNS, CDR2 SASEGT. This CDR3 has 14 residues. V was pared by 6 bases and J by 7 bases, with 5 bases of the junction left unmatched. The CDR3 region has the DNA TGTGCCAGCAGGCCGGGACAGGGGGCAAATACGCAGTATTTT. It encodes CASRPGQGANTQYF.

This clonotype was counted at least ten times. The rearrangement links TRBV20-1 to TRBJ2-1; D call uncertain. Germline-derived CDR1 and CDR2 are DFQATT and SNEGSKA (reference sequence). This CDR3 is 13 amino acids long. Deletions cut 4 bases from V and 3 bases from J, with 10 bases between. CDR3 nucleotide sequence: TGCAGTGCTACGCTCCCTTTCTACAATGAGCAGTTCTTC. Protein product: CSATLPFYNEQFF.

To note about this clonotype: One junction end does not reproduce the germline sequence, and a read error may be involved. This chain connects TRBV19 to TRBJ2-1; 14 bases are shared with TRBD2. Germline CDR1 reads LNHDA; CDR2 reads SQIVND (reference sequence). There are 16 residues in the CDR3. The CDR3 is CTSNTGTSGSRNEQFF. The CDR3 nucleotides read TGTACCAGTAATACCGGGACTAGCGGGAGTAGGAATGAGCAGTTCTTC.

This clonotype was detected a few times. The V and J genes are TRBV24-1 and TRBJ2-3; weak D call: TRBD2 (6 bases). The CDR3 runs 15 residues. Germline V gene data show CDR1 as KGHDR and CDR2 as SFDVKD. V lost 7 bases to trimming and J lost 2 bases, with 15 bases between them. CDR3 DNA: TGTGCCACCAGCGCCATGGACTACGACACAGATACGCAGTATTTT. This translates into CATSAMDYDTDTQYF.

Remarks on this clonotype: A much larger clone is a single base away; this may be a read error. The V call is TRBV6-1, the J call TRBJ2-3; D gene unclear. Germline V CDR1 and CDR2: MNHNS, SASEGT. The CDR3 extends over 15 amino acids. In DNA form, the CDR3 reads TGTGCCAGCAGTGAGTCATGGGTTGACACAGAAACGCAGTATTTT. This gives the protein CASSESWVDTETQYF.

This clonotype appeared many times. This sequence joins TRBV10-2 and TRBJ2-1; D is unclear. Germline CDR1 WSHSY, CDR2 SAAADI. Trimming pared 4 bases from V and 10 bases from J, leaving 8 bases between. The CDR3 has 11 amino acids. The CDR3 reads CASSVKGEQFF. The CDR3 bases are TGCGCCAGCAGTGTAAAAGGAGAGCAGTTCTTC.

This clonotype was picked up many times. This chain joins TRBV5-5 and TRBJ1-2; D gene unclear. The CDR3 runs to 12 residues. Trimming shortened V by 5 bases and J by 2 bases, and 7 bases separated the two germline ends. From germline, CDR1 is SGHKS and CDR2 YYEKEE (reference sequence). The CDR3 loop is CASRVRNYGYTF. The CDR3 DNA reads as TGTGCCAGCAGAGTTCGGAACTATGGCTACACCTTC.

This clonotype was found many times. This rearrangement joins TRBV5-1 to TRBJ1-1; 8 positions agree with TRBD1. V trimming: 4 bases; J trimming: 3 bases; junction bases outside the gene matches: 8. Germline loops: CDR1 SGHRS, CDR2 YFSETQ. The CDR3 has 15 residues. The CDR3 loop reads CASSPPGTGDTEAFF. The CDR3, as DNA: TGCGCCAGCAGCCCTCCAGGGACAGGAGACACTGAAGCTTTCTTT.

This clonotype showed up many times. This chain joins TRBV7-6 and TRBJ2-2, with D possibly being TRBD1 (6 bases). V was clipped by 1 base and J by 1 base, with 10 bases between them. Germline V gene lookup returns CDR1 SGHVS and CDR2 FNYEAQ. This CDR3 has 16 amino acids. The CDR3 sequence is CASSLGGTRNTGELFF. CDR3 DNA sequence: TGTGCCAGCAGCTTAGGGGGGACAAGGAACACCGGGGAGCTGTTTTTT.

This clonotype has only a few counts. The chain uses TRBV3-1 and TRBJ1-2, with D possibly TRBD1 on 5 matching bases. The V end lost 6 bases, the J end lost 8 bases, and 22 bases lay between the germline ends. This CDR3 has 15 amino acids. CDR1 and CDR2 from the germline V gene are LGHDT and YNNKEL (reference sequence). CDR3 nucleotide sequence: TGTGCCAGCAGGCCGCTGGGGGGGACCCCCCAAGGCTACACCTTC. Residues: CASRPLGGTPQGYTF.

This clonotype was found a few times. This rearrangement joins TRBV7-2 to TRBJ2-3; 9 bases fit TRBD1. Germline loops: CDR1 SGHTA, CDR2 FQGNSA. With 2 bases clipped from V and 5 bases from J, the junction kept 8 bases outside the gene matches. The CDR3 is 16 amino acids. The CDR3 region has the DNA TGTGCCAGCAGCTTACAAAGGGACAGGGTAGGAGATACGCAGTATTTT. As protein: CASSLQRDRVGDTQYF.

The chain couples TRBV3-1 to TRBJ2-7; D is unresolved. Trimming stripped 0 bases from V and 5 bases from J, with 11 bases between. The CDR3 is made up of 14 amino acids. The germline V gene encodes CDR1 LGHDT and CDR2 YNNKEL (reference sequence). The CDR3 DNA is TGTGCCAGCAGCCAAGATCGGTTAAGGGACGAGCAGTACTTC. It yields the protein CASSQDRLRDEQYF.

This clonotype was seen repeatedly, ten times or more. The chain recombines TRBV20-1 with TRBJ1-4; TRBD1 is a possible D gene (5 bases). Germline CDR1 DFQATT, CDR2 SNEGSKA (reference sequence). The CDR3 is 13 amino acids. V was shortened by 0 bases and J by 8 bases, with 10 bases between the two germline ends. CDR3 loop: CSARELGVEKLFF. CDR3 nucleotide sequence: TGCAGTGCTAGAGAGCTAGGGGTGGAAAAACTGTTTTTT.

This clonotype has at least ten counts. V is TRBV12-3 or TRBV12-4 and J is TRBJ2-7; either TRBD1 or TRBD2 may fit D (5 bases each). This CDR3 has 13 residues. Trimming cost V 7 bases and J 0 bases, with 10 bases left between them. For the CDR3, the DNA is TGTGCCAGCACTGGGGACGGCTCCTACGAGCAGTACGTC. It is translated as CASTGDGSYEQYV.

The sample holds many counts of this clonotype. The CDR3 region has the DNA TGTGCCAGCAGCTCTCCCGGGACAGGGGGCACTGAAGCTTTCTTT. It codes for CASSSPGTGGTEAFF. The V and J genes are TRBV7-9 and TRBJ1-1; TRBD1 matches at 11 bases. The V and J ends lost 4 bases and 4 bases, in that order; junction bases with no gene match: 5. CDR1 is SEHNR and CDR2 is FQNEAQ in the germline V gene (reference sequence). The CDR3 is 15 amino acids.

The rearrangement joins TRBV12-3 or TRBV12-4 to TRBJ2-2, with TRBD2 matching 12 bases. CDR3 length: 18 residues. J was trimmed by 4 bases and V by 6 bases; bases with no gene match: 12. The CDR3 sequence is CASSPGQGLAGRTGELFF. DNA for the CDR3: TGTGCCAGCAGCCCGGGACAGGGACTAGCGGGTCGCACCGGGGAGCTGTTTTTT.